This is a list of T cell receptor beta chains from one sample in a study of cytomegalovirus exposure and HLA in healthy donors. The data were produced by immunoSEQ multiplex PCR, yet TCRdb's version contains in-frame clones alone and is incomplete. Its clone listing holds approximately 58,000 clones. Sequenced sample: PBMCs. These receptors were obtained from a woman between 50 and 59 years old in good health and CMV-seropositive. Each CDR3 is given with its conserved first and last residue. The D gene is left open where the match is weak.

CASSLWGARGNNEQFF	TGTGCCAGCAGTTTATGGGGGGCCCGTGGGAACAATGAGCAGTTCTTC	TRBV28	TRBJ2-1	NA
CASSLSPGTTNEQFF	TGTGCCAGCAGTCTCTCTCCCGGGACTACTAATGAGCAGTTCTTC	TRBV28	TRBJ2-1	TRBD2
CSVVADGYTF	TGCAGCGTTGTCGCAGATGGCTACACCTTC	TRBV29-1	TRBJ1-2	NA
CASSYFGYTGELFF	TGTGCCAGCAGTTACTTCGGGTACACCGGGGAGCTGTTTTTT	TRBV6-6	TRBJ2-2	NA
CASSLGRFSYEQYF	TGTGCCAGCAGTTTGGGCAGGTTTTCCTACGAGCAGTACTTC	TRBV2	TRBJ2-7	NA
CASSQSGDYGYTF	TGTGCCAGCAGCCAAAGCGGGGACTATGGCTACACCTTC	TRBV4-2	TRBJ1-2	NA
CASSPPENYGYTF	TGTGCCAGCTCACCACCAGAGAACTATGGCTACACCTTC	TRBV18	TRBJ1-2	NA
CASSQGDINSPLHF	TGTGCCAGCAGCCAAGGGGACATTAATTCACCCCTCCACTTT	TRBV4-2	TRBJ1-6	NA
CASSPGTAHFEAFF	TGTGCCAGTAGTCCCGGGACAGCACATTTTGAAGCTTTCTTT	TRBV19	TRBJ1-1	TRBD1
CASSSRQGRGNTIYF	TGTGCCAGCAGTTCCAGACAGGGAAGGGGAAACACCATATATTTT	TRBV6-5	TRBJ1-3	TRBD1
CASSPRLGDGNTIYF	TGTGCCAGCAGCCCCAGATTAGGAGATGGAAACACCATATATTTT	TRBV4-2	TRBJ1-3	NA
CASSDGQLYGYTF	TGTGCCAGCAGTGACGGACAGCTCTATGGCTACACCTTC	TRBV6-1	TRBJ1-2	NA
CATSSWDSFTYEQYF	TGTGCCACCAGCTCATGGGACAGCTTTACCTACGAGCAGTACTTC	TRBV15	TRBJ2-7	TRBD1
CASSPQGWSETQYF	TGTGCCAGTAGCCCTCAGGGGTGGTCCGAAACCCAGTACTTC	TRBV19	TRBJ2-5	NA
CASTPIGLAELNEQFF	TGTGCCAGCACCCCAATAGGGCTAGCGGAGCTCAATGAGCAGTTCTTC	TRBV25-1	TRBJ2-1	TRBD2
CASSGQGNSPLHF	TGCGCCAGCAGCGGACAGGGGAATTCACCCCTCCACTTT	TRBV4-1	TRBJ1-6	TRBD1
CASRPDRAGANVLTF	TGTGCCAGTAGGCCGGACAGGGCTGGGGCCAACGTCCTGACTTTC	TRBV19	TRBJ2-6	TRBD1
CASSQPPSMSGYTF	TGTGCCAGCAGCCAACCCCCTTCTATGAGCGGCTACACCTTC	TRBV28	TRBJ1-2	NA
CASSPGLWNSPLHF	TGTGCCAGCAGCCCTGGACTCTGGAATTCACCCCTCCACTTT	TRBV14	TRBJ1-6	NA
CASSLGGGTSNIQYF	TGTGCCAGCAGTTTAGGGGGGGGGACTAGCAACATTCAGTACTTC	TRBV28	TRBJ2-4	TRBD2
CATSLKRGANTGELFF	TGTGCCACCAGCCTTAAGCGGGGGGCGAACACCGGGGAGCTGTTTTTT	TRBV15	TRBJ2-2	TRBD2
CASSLSSTGVHGYTF	TGTGCCAGCAGCCTTTCCTCGACAGGGGTGCATGGCTACACCTTC	TRBV28	TRBJ1-2	TRBD1
CASDLDRANYGYTF	TGTGCCAGCGACCTTGACAGGGCTAACTATGGCTACACCTTC	TRBV6-1	TRBJ1-2	TRBD1
CATSRDWQGGEKLFF	TGTGCCACCAGCAGAGATTGGCAGGGGGGTGAAAAACTGTTTTTT	TRBV15	TRBJ1-4	TRBD1